This T cell receptor beta chain was profiled in a study of CD8 T cells in ankylosing spondylitis. Study outcomes and limitations: About 8 highly homologous variants made up a TCR beta motif, and this motif appeared characteristic of ankylosing spondylitis blood.

TCRdb passed the 5' RACE reads through MiXCR, listing each CDR3 protein once. The sample has some 840,000 distinct CDR3 sequences; approximately 10% are singletons. This clonotype was seen more than once but under ten times. Its antigen is unknown. Sequencing was done on a sample of blood, either unsorted or a sorted T cell fraction (not recorded which). This TCR was recovered from a male donor with ankylosing spondylitis.

CDR3 bases: TGCGCCAGCAGCCCCTGGTCTAGCGGGAGGCCGGATACGCAGTATTTT. Encoded protein: CASSPWSSGRPDTQYF. The chain employs TRBV5-1 and TRBJ2-3; 11 bases line up with TRBD2. With 4 bases clipped from V and 6 bases from J, the junction kept 10 bases outside the gene matches. Germline V lookup: CDR1 SGHRS, CDR2 YFSETQ. CDR3 length: 16 residues. The whole variable domain, remainder taken from reference TRBV5-1 and TRBJ2-3, is KAGVTQTPRYLIKTRGQQVTLSCSPISGHRSVSWYQQTPGQGLQFLFEYFSETQRNKGNFPGRFSGRQFSNSRSEMNVSTLELGDSALYLCASSPWSSGRPDTQYFGPGTRLTVL.